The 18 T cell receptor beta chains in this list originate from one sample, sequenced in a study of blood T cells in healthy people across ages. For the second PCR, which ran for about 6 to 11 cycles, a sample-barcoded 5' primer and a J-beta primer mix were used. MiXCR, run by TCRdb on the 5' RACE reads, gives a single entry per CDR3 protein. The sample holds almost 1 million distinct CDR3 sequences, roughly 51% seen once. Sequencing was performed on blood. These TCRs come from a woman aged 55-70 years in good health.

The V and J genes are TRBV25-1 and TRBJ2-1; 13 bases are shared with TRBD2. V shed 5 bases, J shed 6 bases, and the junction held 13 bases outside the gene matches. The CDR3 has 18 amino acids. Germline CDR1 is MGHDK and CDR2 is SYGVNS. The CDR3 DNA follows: TGTGCCAGCAGTCCCCCACAACTAGCGGGAGGGCCTCGCAATGAGCAGTTCTTC. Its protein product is CASSPPQLAGGPRNEQFF.

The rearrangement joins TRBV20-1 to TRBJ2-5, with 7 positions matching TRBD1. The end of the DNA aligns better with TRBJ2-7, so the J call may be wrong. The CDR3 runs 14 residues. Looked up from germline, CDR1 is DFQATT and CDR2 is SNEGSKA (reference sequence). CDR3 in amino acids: CSAVATGLSLEQYF. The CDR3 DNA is TGCAGTGCTGTAGCGACAGGGTTATCGCTCGAGCAGTACTTC.

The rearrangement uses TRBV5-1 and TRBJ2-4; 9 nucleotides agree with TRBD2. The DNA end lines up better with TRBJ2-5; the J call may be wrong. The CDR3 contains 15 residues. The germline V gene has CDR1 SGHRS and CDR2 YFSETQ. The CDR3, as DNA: TGCGCCAGCAGCTTGGTTGGTAGCGGGAGTGAGACCCAGTACTTC. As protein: CASSLVGSGSETQYF.

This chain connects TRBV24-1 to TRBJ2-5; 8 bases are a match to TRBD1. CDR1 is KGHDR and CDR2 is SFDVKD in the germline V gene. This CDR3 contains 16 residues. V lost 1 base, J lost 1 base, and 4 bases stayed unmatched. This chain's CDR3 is CATSDLGDRSQETQYF. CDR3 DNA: TGTGCCACCAGTGATTTAGGGGACAGGTCCCAAGAGACCCAGTACTTC.

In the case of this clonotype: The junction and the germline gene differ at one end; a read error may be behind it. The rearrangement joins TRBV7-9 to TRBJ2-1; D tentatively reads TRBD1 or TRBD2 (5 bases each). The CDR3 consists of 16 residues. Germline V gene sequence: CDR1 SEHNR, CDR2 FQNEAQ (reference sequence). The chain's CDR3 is CASGFPTVGAYNEQFF. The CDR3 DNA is TGTGCCAGCGGCTTTCCGACAGTGGGGGCCTACAATGAGCAGTTCTTC.

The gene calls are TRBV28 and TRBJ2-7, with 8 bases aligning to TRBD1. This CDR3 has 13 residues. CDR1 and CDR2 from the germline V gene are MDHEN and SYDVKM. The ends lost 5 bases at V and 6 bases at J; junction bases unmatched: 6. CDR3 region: CASSRQGSGEQYF. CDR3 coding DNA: TGTGCCAGCAGTCGACAGGGGTCGGGCGAGCAGTACTTC.

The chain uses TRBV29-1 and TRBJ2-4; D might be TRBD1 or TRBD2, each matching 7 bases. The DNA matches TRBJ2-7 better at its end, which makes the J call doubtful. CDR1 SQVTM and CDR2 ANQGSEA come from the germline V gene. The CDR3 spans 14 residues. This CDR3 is CSAGGGGIGYEQYF. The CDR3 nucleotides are TGCAGCGCAGGGGGGGGAGGGATTGGGTACGAGCAGTACTTC.

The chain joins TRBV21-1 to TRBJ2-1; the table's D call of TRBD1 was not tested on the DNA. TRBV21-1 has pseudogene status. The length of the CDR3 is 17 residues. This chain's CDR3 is CASSKAPGREPGNEQFF. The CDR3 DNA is TGTGCCAGCAGCAAAGCTCCAGGGCGAGAACCAGGGAATGAGCAGTTCTTC.

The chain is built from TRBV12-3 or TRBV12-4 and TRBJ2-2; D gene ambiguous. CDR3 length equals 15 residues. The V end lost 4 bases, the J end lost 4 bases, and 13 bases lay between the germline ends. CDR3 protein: CASSSQRPSTGELFF. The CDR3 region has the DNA TGTGCCAGCAGTTCCCAGCGACCCTCCACCGGGGAGCTGTTTTTT.

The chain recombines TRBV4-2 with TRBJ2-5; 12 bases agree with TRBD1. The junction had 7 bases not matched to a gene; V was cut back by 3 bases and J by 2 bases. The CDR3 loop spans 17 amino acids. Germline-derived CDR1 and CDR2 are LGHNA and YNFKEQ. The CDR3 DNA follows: TGTGCCAGCAGCCAGGGACAGGGGGCCCAGAAGCAAGAGACCCAGTACTTC. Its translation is CASSQGQGAQKQETQYF.

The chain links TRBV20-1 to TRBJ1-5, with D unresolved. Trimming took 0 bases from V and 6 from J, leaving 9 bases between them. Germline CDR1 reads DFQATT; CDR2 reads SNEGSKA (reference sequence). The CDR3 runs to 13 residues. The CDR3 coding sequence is TGCAGTGCTAGAGATGCCGGGTCTCAGCCCCAGCATTTT. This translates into CSARDAGSQPQHF.

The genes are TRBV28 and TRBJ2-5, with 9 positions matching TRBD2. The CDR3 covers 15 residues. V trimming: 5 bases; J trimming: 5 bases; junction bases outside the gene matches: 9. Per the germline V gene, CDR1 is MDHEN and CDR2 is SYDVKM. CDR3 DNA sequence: TGTGCCAGCAGTCCATATAGCGGGAGCGGGGAGACCCAGTACTTC. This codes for CASSPYSGSGETQYF.

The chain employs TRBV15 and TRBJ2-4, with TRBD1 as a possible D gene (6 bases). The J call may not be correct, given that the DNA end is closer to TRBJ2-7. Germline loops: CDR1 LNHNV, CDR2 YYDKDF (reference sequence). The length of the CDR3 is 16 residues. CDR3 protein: CATSREGWGTTYEQYF. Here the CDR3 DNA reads TGTGCCACCAGCAGAGAGGGCTGGGGGACAACCTACGAGCAGTACTTC.

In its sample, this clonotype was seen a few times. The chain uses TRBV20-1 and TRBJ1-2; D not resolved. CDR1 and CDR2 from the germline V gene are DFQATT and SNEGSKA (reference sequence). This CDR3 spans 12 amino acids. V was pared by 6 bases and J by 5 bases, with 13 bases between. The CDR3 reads CSAAPTGYGYTF. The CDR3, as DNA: TGCAGTGCCGCTCCGACCGGATATGGCTACACCTTC.

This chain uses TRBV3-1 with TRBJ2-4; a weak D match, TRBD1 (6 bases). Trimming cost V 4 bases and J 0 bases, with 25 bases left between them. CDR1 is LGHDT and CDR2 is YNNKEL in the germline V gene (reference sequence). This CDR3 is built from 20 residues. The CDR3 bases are TGTGCCAGCAGCCCCCCGGACAGTGAGGGCGGTATAGTAGCCAAAAACATTCAGTACTTC. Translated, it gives CASSPPDSEGGIVAKNIQYF.

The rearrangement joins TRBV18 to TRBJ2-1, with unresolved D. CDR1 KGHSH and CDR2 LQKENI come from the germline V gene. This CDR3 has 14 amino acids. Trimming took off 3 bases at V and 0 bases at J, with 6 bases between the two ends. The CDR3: CASSPQSSYNEQFF. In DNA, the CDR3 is TGTGCCAGCTCACCGCAAAGCTCCTACAATGAGCAGTTCTTC.

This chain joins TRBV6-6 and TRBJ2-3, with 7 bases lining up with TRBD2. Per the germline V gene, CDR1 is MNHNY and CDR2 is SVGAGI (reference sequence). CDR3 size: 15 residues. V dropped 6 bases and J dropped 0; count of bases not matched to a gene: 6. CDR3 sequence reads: CASSLTSLSTDTQYF. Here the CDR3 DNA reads TGTGCCAGCAGCCTGACTAGCCTTAGCACAGATACGCAGTATTTT.

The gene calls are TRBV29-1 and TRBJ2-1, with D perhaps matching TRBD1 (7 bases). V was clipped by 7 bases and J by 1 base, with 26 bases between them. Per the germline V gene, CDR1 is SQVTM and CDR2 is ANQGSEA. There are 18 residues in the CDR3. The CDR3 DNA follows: TGCAGCGGGGGTGGGACAGTTAAAAACGGAGGGTCCTACAATGAGCAGTTCTTC. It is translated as CSGGGTVKNGGSYNEQFF.